The text below deals with one TCR beta chain. Its antigen is not known. Germline CDR1 is MNHNS and CDR2 is SASEGT. J gave up 8 bases and V 5 bases, and 8 bases lay outside the gene matches. CDR3 size: 14 residues. Regarding time point: week 35, safety follow-up. Vaccination used 300 ug of mutant IDH1 20-mer peptide per dose, with topical imiquimod. Eight vaccine injections were given to patients in weeks 1, 3, 5, 7, 11, 15, 19 and 23. This entry comes from a study of a mutant IDH1 vaccine in newly diagnosed glioma. Study in general: The initiation of vaccination occurred 4-6 weeks after radiotherapy alone, or with temozolomide cycles.

Some clones are missing from TCRdb's copy, which holds only in-frame ones; the method was immunoSEQ multiplex PCR. This table holds about 26,000 clones, approximately 87% found once. This receptor was obtained from a young man with glioma. The genes are TRBV6-1 and TRBJ1-4; TRBD1 agrees at 7 bases. The source material was PBMCs, sampled from a glioma patient whose treatment included an IDH1 peptide vaccine. The CDR3 region is CASSQGPGGEKLFF. CDR3 DNA: TGTGCCAGCAGTCAGGGCCCAGGGGGGGAAAAACTGTTTTTT.